Listed here is a single T cell receptor beta chain. The germline V and J ends were trimmed by 3 bases and 0 bases, with 15 bases remaining between them. Germline assignment: CDR1 SGHRS and CDR2 YFSETQ. The CDR3 consists of 16 residues. Method: immunoSEQ multiplex PCR; TCRdb's copy keeps in-frame clones and lacks some. Counted here are hundreds of thousands of clones, roughly four fifths occurring once; the ten biggest clones make up 7.5% to 8%. These data are taken from a study of blood T cell repertoires in COVID-19. What was sequenced was peripheral blood. The chain carries TRBV5-1 and TRBJ1-2; D might be TRBD1 (6 bases). The sequence was obtained from a woman of 80 years or more with COVID-19, enrolled during active disease. In DNA, the CDR3 is TGCGCCAGCAGCTCACAGGACAGTTCAGCTAACTATGGCTACACCTTC. Translation gives CASSSQDSSANYGYTF.